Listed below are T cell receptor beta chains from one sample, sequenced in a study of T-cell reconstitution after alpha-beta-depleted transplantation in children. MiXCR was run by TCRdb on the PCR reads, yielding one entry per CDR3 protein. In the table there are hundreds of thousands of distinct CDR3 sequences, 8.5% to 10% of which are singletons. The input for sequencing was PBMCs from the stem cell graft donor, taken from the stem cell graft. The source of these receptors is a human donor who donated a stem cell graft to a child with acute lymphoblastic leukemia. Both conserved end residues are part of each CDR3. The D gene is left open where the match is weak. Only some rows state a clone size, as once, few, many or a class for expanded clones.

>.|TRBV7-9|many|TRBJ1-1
TGTGCCAGCAGCTTAGCGGTCAGGGAGGACACTGAAGCTTTCTTT
CASSLAVREDTEAFF
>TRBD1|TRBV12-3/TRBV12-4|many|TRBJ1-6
TGTGCCAGCAGTTCCTCAGGACAGGTGACACCCCTCCACTTT
CASSSSGQVTPLHF
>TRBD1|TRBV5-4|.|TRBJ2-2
TGTGCCAGCAGCTTAGTGCAGGGGGCAAGTACCGGGGAGCTGTTTTTT
CASSLVQGASTGELFF
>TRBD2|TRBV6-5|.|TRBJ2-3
TGTGCCAGCAGTTCTACAAGCGGGGGCAACACAGATACGCAGTATTTT
CASSSTSGGNTDTQYF
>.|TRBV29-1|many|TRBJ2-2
TGCAGCGTTCGGGCTAGCGAGACCGGGGAGCTGTTTTTT
CSVRASETGELFF
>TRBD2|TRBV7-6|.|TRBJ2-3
TGTGCCAGCAGCCCGCTAGCGGGGGTCGCAAACACGCAGTATTTT
CASSPLAGVANTQYF
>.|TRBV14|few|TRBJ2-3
TGTGCCAGCAGCCCCGAAGGGGTTGGGGATACGCAGTATTTT
CASSPEGVGDTQYF
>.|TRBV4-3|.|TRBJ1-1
TGCGCCAGCAGCCAAGATAATCAAGCTTTCTTT
CASSQDNQAFF
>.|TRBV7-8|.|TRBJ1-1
TGTGCCAGCAGCTCCTGGAAACAGAGTCACTCTTTCGCAGCTTTCTTT
CASSSWKQSHSFAAFF
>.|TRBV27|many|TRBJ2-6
TGTGCCAGCAGCCGGAGCTCTGGGGCCAACGTCCTGACTTTC
CASSRSSGANVLTF
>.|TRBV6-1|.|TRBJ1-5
TGTGCCAGCAGTGGGGACCGCAATCAGCCCCAGCATTTT
CASSGDRNQPQHF
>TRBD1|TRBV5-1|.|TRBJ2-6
TGCGCCAGCAGCACCCGGACAGGTTTAATCTCTGGGGCCAACGTCCTGACTTTC
CASSTRTGLISGANVLTF
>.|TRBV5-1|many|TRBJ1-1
TGCGCCAGCAGCGTAGGGGATAGCGTCACTGAAGCTTTCTTT
CASSVGDSVTEAFF
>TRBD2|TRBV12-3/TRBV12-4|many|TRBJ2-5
TGTGCCAGCAGTAAGACTAGCGGGAGAAACTTGGAGACCCAGTACTTC
CASSKTSGRNLETQYF
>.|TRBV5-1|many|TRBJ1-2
TGCGCCAGCAGCTCAGAGTATGGCTACACCTTC
CASSSEYGYTF
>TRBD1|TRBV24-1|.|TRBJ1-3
TGTGCCACCAGTGACCTCGGGACAGGGGGAAACACCATATATTTT
CATSDLGTGGNTIYF
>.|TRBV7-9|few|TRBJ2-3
TGTGCCAGCAGCCCCGTGGGCGGGGGCCGCACAGATACGCAGTATTTT
CASSPVGGGRTDTQYF
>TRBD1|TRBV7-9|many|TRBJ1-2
TGTGCCAGCAGCTTGGGACAGGCCCACTATGGCTACACCTTC
CASSLGQAHYGYTF
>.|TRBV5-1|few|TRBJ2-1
TGCGCCAGCAGCTTACCGGGACCGAGTAATGAGCAGTTCTTC
CASSLPGPSNEQFF
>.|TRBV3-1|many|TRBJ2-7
TGTGCCAGCAGCCAGGTGGGGGGCTCCTACGAGCAGTACTTC
CASSQVGGSYEQYF
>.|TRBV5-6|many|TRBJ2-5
TGTGCCAGCAGCTTGGTCCTGCAAGAGACCCAGTACTTC
CASSLVLQETQYF
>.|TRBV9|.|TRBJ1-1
TGTGCCAGCAGCGGCAGGGTTGGTCCTGAAGCTTTCTTT
CASSGRVGPEAFF
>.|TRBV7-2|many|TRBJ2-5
TGTGCCAGCACGTTAGGGCAGGGTTCAGAGACCCAGTACTTC
CASTLGQGSETQYF
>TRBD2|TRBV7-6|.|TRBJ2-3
TGTGCCAGCAGCTTAACGAGCGGGGGGGTCACAGATACGCAGTATTTT
CASSLTSGGVTDTQYF
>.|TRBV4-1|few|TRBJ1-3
TGCGCCAGCAGCCAGGGCCTTCGAGGGGGACCTGGAAACACCATATATTTT
CASSQGLRGGPGNTIYF
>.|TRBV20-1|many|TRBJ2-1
TGCAGTGCTAGAGACCCAGGGGGGACCTCCTACAATGAGCAGTTCTTC
CSARDPGGTSYNEQFF
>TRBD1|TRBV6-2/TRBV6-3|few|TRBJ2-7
TGTGCCAGCAGTCACAATCCGGAGGACAGGGGTCACTACGAGCAGTACTTC
CASSHNPEDRGHYEQYF
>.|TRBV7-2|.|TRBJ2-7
TGTGCCAGCAGCTTACACAGGGAGGGCCACGAGCAGTACTTC
CASSLHREGHEQYF